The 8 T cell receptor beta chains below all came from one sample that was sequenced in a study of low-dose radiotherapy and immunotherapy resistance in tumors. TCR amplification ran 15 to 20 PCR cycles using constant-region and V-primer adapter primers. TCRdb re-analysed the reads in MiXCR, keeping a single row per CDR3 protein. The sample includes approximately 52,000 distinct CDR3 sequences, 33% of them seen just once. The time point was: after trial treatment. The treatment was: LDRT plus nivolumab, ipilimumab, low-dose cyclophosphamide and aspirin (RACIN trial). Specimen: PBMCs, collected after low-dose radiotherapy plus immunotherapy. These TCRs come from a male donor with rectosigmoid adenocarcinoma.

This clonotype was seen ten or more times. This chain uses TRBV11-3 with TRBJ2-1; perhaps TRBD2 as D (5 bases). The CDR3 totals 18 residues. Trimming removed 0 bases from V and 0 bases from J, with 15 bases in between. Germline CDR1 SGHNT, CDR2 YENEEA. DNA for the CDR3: TGTGCCAGCAGCTTAGATCAAGGCGGGTCGAGCTCCTACAATGAGCAGTTCTTC. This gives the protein CASSLDQGGSSSYNEQFF.

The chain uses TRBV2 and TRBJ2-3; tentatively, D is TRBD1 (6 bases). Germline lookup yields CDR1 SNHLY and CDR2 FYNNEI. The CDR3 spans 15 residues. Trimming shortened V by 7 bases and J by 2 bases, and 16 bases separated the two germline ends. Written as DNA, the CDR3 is TGTGCCAGCAATGGAGAGGGGGAGAACACAGATACGCAGTATTTT. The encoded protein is CASNGEGENTDTQYF.

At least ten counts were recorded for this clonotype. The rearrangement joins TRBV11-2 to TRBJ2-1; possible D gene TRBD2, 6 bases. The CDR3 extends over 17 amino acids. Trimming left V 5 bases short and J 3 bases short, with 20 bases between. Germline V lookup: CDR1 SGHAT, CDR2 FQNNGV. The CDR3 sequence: CASSQRIADRLYNEQFF. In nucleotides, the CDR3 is TGTGCCAGCAGCCAACGGATAGCGGACCGCCTCTACAATGAGCAGTTCTTC.

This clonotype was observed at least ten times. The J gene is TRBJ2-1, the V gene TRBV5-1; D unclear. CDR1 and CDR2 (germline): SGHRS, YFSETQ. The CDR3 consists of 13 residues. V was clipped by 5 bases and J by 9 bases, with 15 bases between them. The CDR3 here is CASSLRVDSEQFF. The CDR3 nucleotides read TGCGCCAGCAGTCTTAGAGTGGATAGTGAGCAGTTCTTC.

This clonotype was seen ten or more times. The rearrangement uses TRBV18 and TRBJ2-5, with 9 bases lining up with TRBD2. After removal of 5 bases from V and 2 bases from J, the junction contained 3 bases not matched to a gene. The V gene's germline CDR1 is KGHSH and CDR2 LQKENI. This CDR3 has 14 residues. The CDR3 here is CASSSGLAQETQYF. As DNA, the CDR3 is TGTGCCAGCTCATCAGGACTAGCGCAAGAGACCCAGTACTTC.

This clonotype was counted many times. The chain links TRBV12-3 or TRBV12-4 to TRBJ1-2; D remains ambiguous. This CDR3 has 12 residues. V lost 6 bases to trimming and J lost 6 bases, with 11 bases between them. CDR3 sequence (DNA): TGTGCCAGCAGACGGGAGCTCGATGGCTACACCTTC. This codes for CASRRELDGYTF.

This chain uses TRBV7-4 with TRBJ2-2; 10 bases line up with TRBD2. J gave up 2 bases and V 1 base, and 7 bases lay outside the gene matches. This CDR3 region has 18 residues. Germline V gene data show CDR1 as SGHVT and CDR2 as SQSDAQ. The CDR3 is CASSLELAGAENTGELFF. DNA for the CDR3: TGTGCCAGCAGCTTAGAGCTAGCGGGAGCGGAAAACACCGGGGAGCTGTTTTTT.

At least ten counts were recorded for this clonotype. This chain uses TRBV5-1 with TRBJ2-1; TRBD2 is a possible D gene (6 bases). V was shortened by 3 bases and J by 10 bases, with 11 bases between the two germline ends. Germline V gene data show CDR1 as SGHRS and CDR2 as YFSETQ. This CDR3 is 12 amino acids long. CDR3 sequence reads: CASSWRGSEQFF. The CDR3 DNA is TGCGCCAGCAGCTGGAGGGGCTCCGAGCAGTTCTTC.